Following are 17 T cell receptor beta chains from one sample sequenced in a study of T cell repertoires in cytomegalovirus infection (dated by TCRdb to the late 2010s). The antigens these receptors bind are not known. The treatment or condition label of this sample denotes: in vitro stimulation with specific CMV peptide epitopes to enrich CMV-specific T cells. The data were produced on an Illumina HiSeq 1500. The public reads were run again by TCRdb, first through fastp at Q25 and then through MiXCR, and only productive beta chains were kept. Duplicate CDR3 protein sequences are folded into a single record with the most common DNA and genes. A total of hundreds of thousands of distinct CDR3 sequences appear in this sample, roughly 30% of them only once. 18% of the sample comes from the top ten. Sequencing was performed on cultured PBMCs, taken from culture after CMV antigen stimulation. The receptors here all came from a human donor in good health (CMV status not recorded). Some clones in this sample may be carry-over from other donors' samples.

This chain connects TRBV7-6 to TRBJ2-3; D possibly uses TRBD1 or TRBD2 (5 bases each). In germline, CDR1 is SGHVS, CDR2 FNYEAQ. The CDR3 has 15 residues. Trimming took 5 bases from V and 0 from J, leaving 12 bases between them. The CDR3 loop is CASSPRWGSTDTQYF. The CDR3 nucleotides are TGTGCCAGCAGCCCCCGCTGGGGGAGCACAGATACGCAGTATTTT.

The CDR3 sequence: CASSSLGRGINEQYF. Written as DNA, the CDR3 is TGTGCCAGCAGCTCCTTGGGCAGGGGGATCAACGAGCAGTACTTC. The V and J genes are TRBV7-2 and TRBJ2-7; 7 nucleotides line up with TRBD1. J was trimmed by 5 bases and V by 4 bases; bases with no gene match: 11. The CDR3 covers 15 residues. Germline V CDR1 and CDR2: SGHTA, FQGNSA.

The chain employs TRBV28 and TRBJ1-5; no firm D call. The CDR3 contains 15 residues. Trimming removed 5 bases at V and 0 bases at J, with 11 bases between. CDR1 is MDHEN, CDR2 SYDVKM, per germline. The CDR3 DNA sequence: TGTGCCAGCAGTGCGCACTGGGATAGCAATCAGCCCCAGCATTTT. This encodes CASSAHWDSNQPQHF. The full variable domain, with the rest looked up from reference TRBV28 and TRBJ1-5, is DVKVTQSSRYLVKRTGEKVFLECVQDMDHENMFWYRQDPGLGLRLIYFSYDVKMKEKGDIPEGYSVSREKKERFSLILESASTNQTSMYLCASSAHWDSNQPQHFGDGTRLSIL.

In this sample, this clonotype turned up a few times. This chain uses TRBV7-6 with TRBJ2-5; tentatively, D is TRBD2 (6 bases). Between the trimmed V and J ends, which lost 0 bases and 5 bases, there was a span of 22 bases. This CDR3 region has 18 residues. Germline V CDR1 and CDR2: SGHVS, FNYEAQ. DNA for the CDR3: TGTGCCAGCAGCTTAGCCCCTGCGACTAGTTCCACGGCCGAGACCCAGTACTTC. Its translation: CASSLAPATSSTAETQYF.

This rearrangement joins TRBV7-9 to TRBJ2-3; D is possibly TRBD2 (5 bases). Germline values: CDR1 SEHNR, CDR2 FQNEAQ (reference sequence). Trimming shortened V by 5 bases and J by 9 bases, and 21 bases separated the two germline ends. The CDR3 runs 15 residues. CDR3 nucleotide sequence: TGTGCCAGCAGCCCGCCAGGAGCGGAATATTCAACGCAGTATTTT. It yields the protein CASSPPGAEYSTQYF.

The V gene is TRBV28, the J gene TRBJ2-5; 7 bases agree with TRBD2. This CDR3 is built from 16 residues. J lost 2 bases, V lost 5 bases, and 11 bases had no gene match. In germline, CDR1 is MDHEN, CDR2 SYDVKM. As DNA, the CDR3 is TGTGCCAGCAGTGCTCAATGGGGGGGTAGGCAAGAGACCCAGTACTTC. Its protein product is CASSAQWGGRQETQYF.

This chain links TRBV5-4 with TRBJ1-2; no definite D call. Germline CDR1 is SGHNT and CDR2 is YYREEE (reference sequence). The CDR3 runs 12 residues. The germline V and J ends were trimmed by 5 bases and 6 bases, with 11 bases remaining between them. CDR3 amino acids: CASSWGTNGYTF. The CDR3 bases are TGTGCCAGCAGTTGGGGAACCAATGGCTACACCTTC.

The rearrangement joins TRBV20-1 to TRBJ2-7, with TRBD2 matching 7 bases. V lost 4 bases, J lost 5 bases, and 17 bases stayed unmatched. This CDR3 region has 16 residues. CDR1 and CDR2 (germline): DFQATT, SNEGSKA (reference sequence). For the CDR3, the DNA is TGCAGTGCTACGGCGGGTTCTAGCGGCCCAAGTCACGAGCAGTACTTC. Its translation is CSATAGSSGPSHEQYF.

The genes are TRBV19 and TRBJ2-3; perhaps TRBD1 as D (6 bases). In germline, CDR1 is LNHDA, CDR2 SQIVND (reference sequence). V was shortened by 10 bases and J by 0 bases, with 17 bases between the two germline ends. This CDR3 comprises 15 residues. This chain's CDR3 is CATQGLRTSTDTQYF. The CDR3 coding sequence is TGTGCCACCCAGGGGTTGAGAACTAGCACAGATACGCAGTATTTT.

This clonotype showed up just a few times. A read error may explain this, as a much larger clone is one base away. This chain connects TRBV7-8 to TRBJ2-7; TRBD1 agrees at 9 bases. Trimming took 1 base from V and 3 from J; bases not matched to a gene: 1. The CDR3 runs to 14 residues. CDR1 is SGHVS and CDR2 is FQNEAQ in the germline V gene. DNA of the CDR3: TGTGCCAGCAGCTTAGAGACAGGGGGCTACGAGCAGTACTTC. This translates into CASSLETGGYEQYF.

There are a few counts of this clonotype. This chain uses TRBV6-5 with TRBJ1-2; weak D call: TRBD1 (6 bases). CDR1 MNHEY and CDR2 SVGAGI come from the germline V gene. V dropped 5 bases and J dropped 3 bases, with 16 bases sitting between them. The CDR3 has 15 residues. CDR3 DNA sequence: TGTGCCAGCAGTCCCTTCTGGGGGGGCGACTATGGCTACACCTTC. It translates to CASSPFWGGDYGYTF.

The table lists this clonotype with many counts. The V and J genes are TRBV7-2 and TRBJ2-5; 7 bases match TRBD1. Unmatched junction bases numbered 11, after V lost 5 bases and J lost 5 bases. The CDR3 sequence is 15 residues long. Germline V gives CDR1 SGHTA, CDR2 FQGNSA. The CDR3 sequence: CASSLLDRVGETQYF. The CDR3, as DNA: TGTGCCAGCAGCCTACTAGACAGGGTAGGGGAGACCCAGTACTTC.

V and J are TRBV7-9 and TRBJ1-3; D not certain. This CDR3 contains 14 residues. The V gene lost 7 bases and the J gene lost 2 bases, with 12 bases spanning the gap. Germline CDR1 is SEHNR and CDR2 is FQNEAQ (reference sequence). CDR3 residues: CASIPLDAGNTIYF. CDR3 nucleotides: TGTGCCAGCATTCCATTAGACGCTGGAAACACCATATATTTT.

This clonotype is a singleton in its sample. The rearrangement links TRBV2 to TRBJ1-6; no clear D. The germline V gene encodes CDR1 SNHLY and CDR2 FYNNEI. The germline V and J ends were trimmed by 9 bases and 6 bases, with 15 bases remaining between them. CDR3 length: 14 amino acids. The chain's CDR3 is CARRLPAANSPLHF. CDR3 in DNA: TGTGCCAGAAGGTTGCCGGCGGCTAATTCACCCCTCCACTTT.

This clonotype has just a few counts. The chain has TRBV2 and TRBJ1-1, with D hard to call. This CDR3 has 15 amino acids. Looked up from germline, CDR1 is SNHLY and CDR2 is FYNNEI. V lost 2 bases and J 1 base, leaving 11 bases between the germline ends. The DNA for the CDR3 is TGTGCCAGCAGTGAAATATCATCGTGGAACACTGAAGCTTTCTTT. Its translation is CASSEISSWNTEAFF.

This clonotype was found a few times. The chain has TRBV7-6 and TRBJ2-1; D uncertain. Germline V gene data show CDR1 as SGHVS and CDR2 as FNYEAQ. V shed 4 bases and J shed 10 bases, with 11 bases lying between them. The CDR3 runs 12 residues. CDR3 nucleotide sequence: TGTGCCAGCAGCTCCAGTATGTACGAGCAGTTCTTC. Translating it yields CASSSSMYEQFF.

CDR3 in amino acids: CASSRDITEAFF. In DNA, the CDR3 is TGTGCCAGCAGCCGTGACATCACTGAAGCTTTCTTT. The chain joins TRBV28 to TRBJ1-1; D gene uncertain. Trimming removed 6 bases from V and 4 bases from J, with 9 bases in between. The germline gives CDR1 MDHEN, CDR2 SYDVKM. The CDR3 covers 12 residues.